The rows below give T cell receptor beta chains drawn from one sample of a study of long-term antiretroviral therapy in people with HIV. Here immunoSEQ multiplex PCR was the method, and the copy in TCRdb shows in-frame clones only, minus some. The table has 29,000 or so clones, 90% to 95% seen once. The source material was unsorted PBMCs, sampled approximately 7.4 years after starting antiretroviral therapy. These receptors originate from a man between 45 and 60 years old with HIV. The CDR3 runs from the conserved cysteine through the conserved F or W. Fields, in order: D gene, clone size, J gene, V gene, CDR3 DNA, CDR3 protein. D genes are given only for firm matches. Rows give clone size only sometimes, using once, few, many, or a class for an expanded clone.

D: TRBD1; size: -; J: TRBJ1-6; V: TRBV7-2; DNA: TGTGCCAGCAGCTTACAGGCAGGGGGAAATAATTCACCCCTCCACTTT; CDR3: CASSLQAGGNNSPLHF
D: TRBD1; size: -; J: TRBJ2-7; V: TRBV25-1; DNA: TGTGCCAGCAGTGAAAGAGGGGGCAGGGACGAGCAGTACTTC; CDR3: CASSERGGRDEQYF
D: -; size: -; J: TRBJ2-2; V: TRBV5-1; DNA: TGCGCCAGCAGCTTGGAAGCCAGTACCACCGGGGAGCTGTTTTTT; CDR3: CASSLEASTTGELFF
D: TRBD1; size: once; J: TRBJ1-1; V: TRBV30; DNA: TGTGCCTGGAGTTGGGGGACAGGGAGGACTGAAGCTTTCTTT; CDR3: CAWSWGTGRTEAFF
D: -; size: -; J: TRBJ2-7; V: TRBV30; DNA: TGTGCCTGGAGTGTAACGGAAAGCTCCTACGAGCAGTACTTC; CDR3: CAWSVTESSYEQYF
D: -; size: -; J: TRBJ2-3; V: TRBV5-4; DNA: TGTGCCAGCAGCTACGGGGCGGGGGCCCGCACAGATACGCAGTATTTT; CDR3: CASSYGAGARTDTQYF
D: TRBD2; size: -; J: TRBJ2-3; V: TRBV5-5; DNA: TGTGCCAGCAGCAAAAGGACTAGCGGGGCAGCAGATACGCAGTATTTT; CDR3: CASSKRTSGAADTQYF
D: -; size: -; J: TRBJ2-1; V: TRBV6-6; DNA: TGTGCCAGCAGCCACTGGGACAACTACAATGAGCAGTTCTTC; CDR3: CASSHWDNYNEQFF
D: TRBD1; size: -; J: TRBJ1-4; V: TRBV9; DNA: TGTGCCAGCAGCGTAGAGACAGGGTTTTGGGCAACTAATGAAAAACTGTTTTTT; CDR3: CASSVETGFWATNEKLFF
D: TRBD1; size: -; J: TRBJ1-2; V: TRBV27; DNA: TGTGCCAGCAGTTCAAACCTCATTCCCGACAGGGTCTATGGCTACACCTTC; CDR3: CASSSNLIPDRVYGYTF
D: -; size: -; J: TRBJ1-1; V: TRBV5-1; DNA: TGCGCCAGCAACTTAGACTTCCCCCCCTTCATGAACACTGAAGCTTTCTTT; CDR3: CASNLDFPPFMNTEAFF
D: -; size: -; J: TRBJ1-4; V: TRBV18; DNA: TGTGCCAGCTCACCTGATGAAAAACTGTTTTTT; CDR3: CASSPDEKLFF
D: TRBD1; size: -; J: TRBJ2-7; V: TRBV6-5; DNA: TGTGCCAGCAGTTACGAGGGGGCGGGCTACGAGCAGTACTTC; CDR3: CASSYEGAGYEQYF
D: -; size: once; J: TRBJ1-1; V: TRBV5-1; DNA: TGCGCCAGCAGCTTGGAAGCAGGAGGGCTGGGGGACACTGAAGCTTTCTTT; CDR3: CASSLEAGGLGDTEAFF
D: -; size: -; J: TRBJ1-1; V: TRBV19; DNA: TGTGCCAGTAGCCTAGGATGGGCACGACCGAACACTGAAGCTTTCTTT; CDR3: CASSLGWARPNTEAFF
D: TRBD1; size: once; J: TRBJ2-2; V: TRBV7-8; DNA: TGTGCCAGCAGCTTCCTGGACAGGGCGAACACCGGGGAGCTGTTTTTT; CDR3: CASSFLDRANTGELFF
D: -; size: -; J: TRBJ2-2; V: TRBV30; DNA: TGTGCCTGGAGTGATCACGGGAACACCGGGGAGCTGTTTTTT; CDR3: CAWSDHGNTGELFF
D: -; size: -; J: TRBJ2-3; V: TRBV19; DNA: TGTGCCAGTACCAGGGGGGACGGCCCAGATACGCAGTATTTT; CDR3: CASTRGDGPDTQYF
D: TRBD1; size: -; J: TRBJ1-5; V: TRBV2; DNA: TGTGCCAGCAGTCAGGAGGACAGGGATCGGCCCCAGCATTTT; CDR3: CASSQEDRDRPQHF
D: -; size: -; J: TRBJ2-7; V: TRBV19; DNA: TGTGCCAGTAGTATGTTTGGCAGAGGAGGATCCTACGAGCAGTACTTC; CDR3: CASSMFGRGGSYEQYF
D: TRBD2; size: -; J: TRBJ2-1; V: TRBV6-5; DNA: TGTGCCAGCAGTCTTAGCGGGGGCGGGGGCAATGAGCAGTTCTTC; CDR3: CASSLSGGGGNEQFF
D: -; size: -; J: TRBJ2-2; V: TRBV19; DNA: TGTGCCAGTAGTGGAGACGAGGGCTACACCGGGGAGCTGTTTTTT; CDR3: CASSGDEGYTGELFF
D: TRBD1; size: -; J: TRBJ2-7; V: TRBV19; DNA: TGTGCCAGTAGTGCTACCGGGACAGGCTCTATCGAGCAGTACTTC; CDR3: CASSATGTGSIEQYF
D: TRBD1; size: -; J: TRBJ2-7; V: TRBV4-1; DNA: TGCGCCAGCAGCCACGACAGGGGGGAGCAGTACTTC; CDR3: CASSHDRGEQYF